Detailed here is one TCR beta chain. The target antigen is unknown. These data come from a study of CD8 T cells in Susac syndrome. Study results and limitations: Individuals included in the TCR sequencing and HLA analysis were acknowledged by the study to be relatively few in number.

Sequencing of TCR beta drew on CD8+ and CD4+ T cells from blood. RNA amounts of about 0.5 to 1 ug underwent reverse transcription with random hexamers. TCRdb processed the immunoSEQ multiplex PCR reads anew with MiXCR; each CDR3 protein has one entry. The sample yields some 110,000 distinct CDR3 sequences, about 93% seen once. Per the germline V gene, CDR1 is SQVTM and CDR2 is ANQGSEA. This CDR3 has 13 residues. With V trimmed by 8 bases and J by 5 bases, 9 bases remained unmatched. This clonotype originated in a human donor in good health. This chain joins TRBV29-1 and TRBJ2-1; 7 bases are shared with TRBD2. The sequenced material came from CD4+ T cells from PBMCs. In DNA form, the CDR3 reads TGCAGCCTAGGTGTGGGGGGGAACAATGAGCAGTTCTTC. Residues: CSLGVGGNNEQFF.